This TCR beta chain was identified during a study of blood T cell repertoires in COVID-19 (TCRdb year 2020). The study in broad terms: The collaborator samples originated in the United States, Italy and Spain and spanned the acute and convalescent phases of COVID-19. The samples were drawn from two sources: the first 160 participants of the ongoing ImmuneRACE study, and 1,000 to 1,500 subjects contributed by 6 global collaborators. The repertoires were released in a freely available public database intended as a resource for research on the immune response to SARS-CoV-2. The prospective study material was composed of cDNA or gDNA derived from T cells, B-cell-depleted T cells, or PBMCs. The sample metadata nearly always contained a de-identified subject ID, COVID-19 status, age in years and sex. HLA class I and class II types, where available, came from metadata supplied by the sample provider rather than from assay-based typing. The dataset comprised deeply sampled blood TCRbeta repertoires from subjects exposed to, actively infected with, or recovered from COVID-19. Broad study findings and their caveats: The quantity of clinical and demographic metadata differed by source and by participant and was supplied without curation.

V was cut back by 8 bases and J by 8 bases, leaving a gap of 15 bases between them. From its cysteine to its phenylalanine, the CDR3 spans 12 amino acids. Solely the CDR3 DNA is kept, with 36 bases framed from the first base. CDR1 and CDR2, per the germline V gene, are WSHSY and SAAADI. The immunoSEQ Assay, a bias-controlled multiplex PCR, was used to amplify TCRbeta CDR3 regions from genomic DNA. From the authors' description of their analysis: Nucleated cell counts per sample were estimated from amplification of reference gene primers within the assay. To quantify the absolute abundance of each unique TCRbeta CDR3 rearrangement, sequence reads were collapsed and filtered. Productive Simpson clonality was computed per sample as the square root of Simpson's diversity index over productive rearrangements. The table was pulled from immuneACCESS by TCRdb, which kept in-frame rearrangements only. Such tables lose some clones; where checked, under half of the loss comes from unresolved V genes, and the rest has no known cause. Clone size and the V and J calls come from that table; the DNA yielded D and trimming. This sample gives approximately 350,000 clones in total; around 89% of them show up just once. Around 3% of the sample is taken by the ten largest.

Concerning this clone: The clone's antigen remains unknown. No clone much larger than this one lies a single base away; base qualities are absent.

One collaborating source in Seattle enrolled patients during active infection and followed them longitudinally through the course of disease. Each collaborating institution followed its own protocols to collect whole blood in K2EDTA tubes. For TCRbeta analysis, collaborators shipped samples as frozen whole blood, isolated PBMCs, or DNA extracted from either of those sample types. Input material: peripheral blood. Recombination linked TRBV10-2 to TRBJ1-2; the best D guess is TRBD1, with 5 bases matching. The receptor was isolated from a woman in her 30s with COVID-19, enrolled during active disease. The CDR3 protein sequence reads: CASREGRNGYTF. The DNA is TGCGCCAGCCGGGAGGGGAGGAACGGCTACACCTTC.